These 22 T cell receptor beta chains share one sample of origin, sequenced in a study of beta chain features in type 1 diabetes. Expressed TCRB transcripts were sequenced because the entire RNA isolate underwent reverse transcription. Clones were sequenced by immunoSEQ multiplex PCR, and TCRdb holds only the in-frame ones, with some missing. The sample has about 620,000 clones; 15% to 19% are singletons. The specimen was naive CD4+ T cells from blood. These receptors came from a man younger than 35 in good health.

Concerning this clone itself: The sample holds other DNA sequences that translate to the same CDR3. The rearrangement joins TRBV14 to TRBJ2-7, with D perhaps matching TRBD1 (6 bases). Germline V gene lookup returns CDR1 SGHDN and CDR2 FVKESK. V was pared by 6 bases and J by 4 bases, with 10 bases between. The CDR3 runs to 12 residues. In nucleotides, the CDR3 is TGTGCCAGCAGTCGTCAGGGGTACGAGCAGTACTTC. It yields the protein CASSRQGYEQYF.

There are a few counts of this clone. This sample includes further DNA sequences coding for the same CDR3. This chain uses TRBV29-1 with TRBJ2-7; D uncertain. The CDR3 is made up of 11 amino acids. V gave up 4 bases and J gave up 2 bases, with 6 bases separating them. Per germline, CDR1 SQVTM and CDR2 ANQGSEA. DNA of the CDR3: TGCAGCGTTGGACAAACCTACGAGCAGTACTTC. It is translated as CSVGQTYEQYF.

This rearrangement joins TRBV28 to TRBJ2-3; perhaps TRBD2 as D (7 bases). CDR1 MDHEN and CDR2 SYDVKM come from the germline V gene. The CDR3 extends over 14 amino acids. The CDR3 bases are TGTGCAGCTCAAGGGGGGGCCGGCACAGATACGCAGTATTTT. Residues: CAAQGGAGTDTQYF.

Concerning this clone itself: This sample includes further DNA sequences coding for the same CDR3. V usage is TRBV5-1 and J usage is TRBJ2-5, with a tentative D call TRBD1 (6 bases). This CDR3 comprises 14 residues. Germline lookup yields CDR1 SGHRS and CDR2 YFSETQ. The V gene lost 4 bases and the J gene lost 2 bases, with 12 bases spanning the gap. Here the CDR3 reads CASSPGQIQETQYF. The CDR3 DNA reads as TGCGCCAGCAGCCCCGGACAGATTCAAGAGACCCAGTACTTC.

The genes are TRBV7-2 and TRBJ1-2; 7 bases fit TRBD1. In germline, CDR1 is SGHTA, CDR2 FQGNSA. With 5 bases clipped from V and 2 bases from J, the junction kept 11 bases outside the gene matches. This CDR3 spans 16 amino acids. Here the CDR3 reads CASSTKWGTDNYGYTF. CDR3 nucleotide sequence: TGTGCCAGCAGCACCAAGTGGGGGACAGACAACTATGGCTACACCTTC.

This clone was counted a few times. The V and J genes are TRBV27 and TRBJ2-7, with 13 bases that match TRBD2. Per germline, CDR1 MNHEY and CDR2 SMNVEV (reference sequence). This CDR3 spans 15 amino acids. V was clipped by 5 bases and J by 2 bases; unmatched bases: 3. The CDR3 bases are TGTGCCAGCAGTAGACTAGCGGGAGGAGCCTACGAGCAGTACTTC. Its protein is CASSRLAGGAYEQYF.

This clone was detected only a few times. The chain combines TRBV12-5 with TRBJ2-1; the D gene is possibly TRBD1 (5 bases). The CDR3 runs 18 residues. From germline, CDR1 is LGHNT and CDR2 FRNRAP. Between the trimmed V and J ends, which lost 0 bases and 2 bases, there was a span of 17 bases. The CDR3 nucleotides are TGTGCTAGTGGTTTGGTAGTGGCAGGGCGAAAGGCCTACAATGAGCAGTTCTTC. Protein product: CASGLVVAGRKAYNEQFF.

The rearrangement uses TRBV6-6 and TRBJ2-7; D might be TRBD2 (6 bases). V lost 5 bases and J lost 2, with 16 bases in between. Looked up from germline, CDR1 is MNHNY and CDR2 is SVGAGI (reference sequence). This CDR3 has 15 residues. The CDR3 coding sequence is TGTGCCAGCAGTAAGCAGACTAGAGGTGCCTACGAGCAGTACTTC. It is translated as CASSKQTRGAYEQYF.

This clone was seen more than once but under ten times. The rearrangement joins TRBV6-6 to TRBJ1-1; the D is unclear. The length of the CDR3 is 12 residues. The germline V gene has CDR1 MNHNY and CDR2 SVGAGI (reference sequence). With 4 bases removed from V and 3 bases from J, the gap between germline ends came to 6 bases. CDR3 nucleotide sequence: TGTGCCAGCAGTTCTCGGGACACTGAAGCTTTCTTT. Amino acid sequence: CASSSRDTEAFF.

The sample holds a few counts of this clone. The chain links TRBV4-3 to TRBJ1-2, with 9 bases fitting TRBD1. Germline V lookup: CDR1 LGHNA, CDR2 YSLEER. The CDR3 has 15 residues. V shed 1 base and J 7 bases; nucleotides not matched to a gene: 7. Here the CDR3 reads CASSQGGTGIFGYTF. CDR3 sequence (DNA): TGCGCCAGCAGCCAAGGTGGGACAGGGATTTTTGGCTACACCTTC.

V and J are TRBV28 and TRBJ2-7, with a weak D call TRBD2 (5 bases). This CDR3 comprises 11 residues. The germline CDR1 and CDR2 sequences are MDHEN and SYDVKM. V was shortened by 8 bases and J by 5 bases, with 10 bases between the two germline ends. CDR3 nucleotide sequence: TGTGCCAGCCCTTCGGGGAACGAGCAGTACTTC. This gives the protein CASPSGNEQYF.

The chain recombines TRBV20-1 with TRBJ1-4; D not resolved. V lost 0 bases and J 8 bases, leaving 4 bases between the germline ends. Germline V gene data show CDR1 as DFQATT and CDR2 as SNEGSKA (reference sequence). This CDR3 is built from 11 residues. CDR3 sequence reads: CSARDQEKLFF. The CDR3 DNA follows: TGCAGTGCTAGAGATCAGGAAAAACTGTTTTTT.

This rearrangement joins TRBV30 to TRBJ1-6; the D is unclear. Germline V gives CDR1 GTSNPN, CDR2 SVGIG (reference sequence). This CDR3 has 15 residues. The V end was cut by 3 bases, the J end by 10 bases, with 19 bases between. CDR3: CAWSRETRGQSPLHF. The CDR3 nucleotides read TGTGCCTGGAGCCGCGAAACGCGGGGTCAGTCACCCCTCCACTTT.

The genes are TRBV6-5 and TRBJ2-2; D gene ambiguous. Germline V gives CDR1 MNHEY, CDR2 SVGAGI. The CDR3 extends over 15 amino acids. V was shortened by 8 bases and J by 2 bases, with 15 bases between the two germline ends. The CDR3 DNA follows: TGTGCCAGCGCTCTAGGTGGAGCAAACACCGGGGAGCTGTTTTTT. Protein sequence: CASALGGANTGELFF.

This clone was seen at least ten times. The chain has TRBV7-9 and TRBJ2-4; TRBD1 matches 9 bases. The CDR3 is made up of 14 amino acids. The J segment lost 7 bases and the V segment lost 4 bases, leaving 5 bases of the junction unmatched. CDR1 and CDR2 from the germline V gene are SEHNR and FQNEAQ (reference sequence). CDR3 residues: CASSSRDRVNIQYF. The CDR3 region has the DNA TGTGCCAGCAGCTCACGGGACAGGGTGAACATTCAGTACTTC.

This clone was counted a few times. The rearrangement joins TRBV5-4 to TRBJ1-1; TRBD1 is a possible D gene (6 bases). This CDR3 spans 15 amino acids. Trimming cost V 0 bases and J 5 bases, with 14 bases left between them. Looked up from germline, CDR1 is SGHNT and CDR2 is YYREEE (reference sequence). CDR3 sequence reads: CASSLAPGEDTEAFF. CDR3 bases: TGTGCCAGCAGCTTGGCCCCAGGGGAGGATACTGAAGCTTTCTTT.

The chain is built from TRBV5-1 and TRBJ2-2; D is perhaps TRBD2 (6 bases). The ends were cut back, 4 bases at V and 0 bases at J, with 13 bases in the middle. CDR3 length: 16 amino acids. The germline gives CDR1 SGHRS, CDR2 YFSETQ. CDR3 amino acids: CASSPLAEPNTGELFF. The DNA of the CDR3 is TGCGCCAGCAGCCCCTTAGCGGAACCGAACACCGGGGAGCTGTTTTTT.

This clone was detected a few times. The chain has TRBV5-1 and TRBJ2-5, with 9 bases aligning to TRBD1. After removal of 3 bases from V and 5 bases from J, the junction contained 11 bases not matched to a gene. CDR1 and CDR2 (germline): SGHRS, YFSETQ. The CDR3 sequence is 16 residues long. The DNA for the CDR3 is TGCGCCAGCAGCTCGCCCCTCGGGACAGGGTTGGAGACCCAGTACTTC. Its protein product is CASSSPLGTGLETQYF.

This rearrangement joins TRBV28 to TRBJ2-2; D perhaps matches TRBD1 (6 bases). The CDR3 consists of 16 residues. Trimming cost V 7 bases and J 2 bases, with 17 bases left between them. The germline CDR1 and CDR2 sequences are MDHEN and SYDVKM. In DNA, the CDR3 is TGTGCCAGCAACCTCAGGGGACGCGCCAACACCGGGGAGCTGTTTTTT. This encodes CASNLRGRANTGELFF.

The chain employs TRBV5-1 and TRBJ1-6; no clear D gene. The CDR3 is 13 amino acids. Germline CDR1 and CDR2: SGHRS and YFSETQ. The ends were cut back, 0 bases at V and 7 bases at J, with 5 bases in the middle. CDR3 sequence (DNA): TGCGCCAGCAGCTTGGATGGGAATTCACCCCTCCACTTT. Translation: CASSLDGNSPLHF.

This clone has more than one count but fewer than ten. The chain carries TRBV11-2 and TRBJ2-3, with 13 nucleotides matching TRBD2. The CDR3 contains 17 residues. V dropped 3 bases and J dropped 5; count of bases not matched to a gene: 8. The germline CDR1 and CDR2 sequences are SGHAT and FQNNGV. The chain's CDR3 is CASSFPGLAGVIDTQYF. CDR3 DNA: TGTGCCAGCAGCTTCCCTGGACTAGCGGGAGTTATAGATACGCAGTATTTT.

V is TRBV19 and J is TRBJ2-1; 7 nucleotides agree with TRBD2. Trimming at V came to 4 bases and at J to 1 base, leaving 4 bases not matched to a gene. Germline CDR1 and CDR2: LNHDA and SQIVND (reference sequence). The CDR3 has 15 amino acids. CDR3 nucleotides: TGTGCCAGTAGTAATACCGGGGGGTCCTACAATGAGCAGTTCTTC. The encoded protein is CASSNTGGSYNEQFF.